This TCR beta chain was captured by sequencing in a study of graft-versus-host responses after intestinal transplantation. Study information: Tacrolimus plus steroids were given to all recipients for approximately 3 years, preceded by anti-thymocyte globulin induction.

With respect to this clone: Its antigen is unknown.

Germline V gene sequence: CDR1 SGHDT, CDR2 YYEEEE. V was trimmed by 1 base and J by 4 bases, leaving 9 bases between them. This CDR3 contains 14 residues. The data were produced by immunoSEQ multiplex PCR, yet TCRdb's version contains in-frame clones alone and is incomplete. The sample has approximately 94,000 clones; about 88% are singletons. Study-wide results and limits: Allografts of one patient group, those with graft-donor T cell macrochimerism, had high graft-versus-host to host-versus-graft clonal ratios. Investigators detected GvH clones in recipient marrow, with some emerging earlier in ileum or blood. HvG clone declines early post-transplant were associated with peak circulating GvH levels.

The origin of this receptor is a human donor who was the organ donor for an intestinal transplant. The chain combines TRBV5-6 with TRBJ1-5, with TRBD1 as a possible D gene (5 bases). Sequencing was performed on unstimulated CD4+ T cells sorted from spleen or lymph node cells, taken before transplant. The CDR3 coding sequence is TGTGCCAGCAGCTTGTTCAGGGAGAATCAGCCCCAGCATTTT. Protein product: CASSLFRENQPQHF.